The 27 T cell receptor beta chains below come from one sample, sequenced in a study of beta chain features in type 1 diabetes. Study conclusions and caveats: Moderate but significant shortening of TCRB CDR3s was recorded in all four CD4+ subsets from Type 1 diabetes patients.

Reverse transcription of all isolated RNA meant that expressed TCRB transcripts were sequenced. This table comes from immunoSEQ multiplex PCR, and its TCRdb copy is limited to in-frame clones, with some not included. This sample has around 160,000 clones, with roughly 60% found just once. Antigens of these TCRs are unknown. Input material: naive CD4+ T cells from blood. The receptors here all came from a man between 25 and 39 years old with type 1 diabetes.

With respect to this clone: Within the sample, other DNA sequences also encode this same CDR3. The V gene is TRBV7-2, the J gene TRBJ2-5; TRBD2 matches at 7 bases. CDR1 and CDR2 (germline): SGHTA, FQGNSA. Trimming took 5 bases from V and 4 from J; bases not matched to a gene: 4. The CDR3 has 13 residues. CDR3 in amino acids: CASSPGGRETQYF. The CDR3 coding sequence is TGTGCCAGCAGCCCGGGGGGAAGAGAGACCCAGTACTTC.

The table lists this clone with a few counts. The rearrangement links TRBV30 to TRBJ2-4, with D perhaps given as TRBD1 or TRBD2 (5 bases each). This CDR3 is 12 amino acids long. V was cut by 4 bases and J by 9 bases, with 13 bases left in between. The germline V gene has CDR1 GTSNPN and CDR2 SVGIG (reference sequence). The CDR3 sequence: CAWTLGVGIQYF. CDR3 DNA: TGTGCCTGGACGCTGGGGGTAGGCATTCAGTACTTC.

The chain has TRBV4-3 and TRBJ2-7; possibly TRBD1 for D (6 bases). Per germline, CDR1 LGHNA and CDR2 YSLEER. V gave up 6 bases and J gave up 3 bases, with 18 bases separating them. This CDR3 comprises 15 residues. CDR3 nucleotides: TGCGCCAGCAGTCTACAGGGTATTGGAAACTACGAGCAGTACTTC. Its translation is CASSLQGIGNYEQYF.

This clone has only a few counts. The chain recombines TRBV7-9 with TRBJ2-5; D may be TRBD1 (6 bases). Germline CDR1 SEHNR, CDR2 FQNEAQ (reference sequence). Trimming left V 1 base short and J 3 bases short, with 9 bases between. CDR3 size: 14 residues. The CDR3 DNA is TGTGCCAGCAGCTTAGTACCAGGGGAAGAGACCCAGTACTTC. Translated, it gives CASSLVPGEETQYF.

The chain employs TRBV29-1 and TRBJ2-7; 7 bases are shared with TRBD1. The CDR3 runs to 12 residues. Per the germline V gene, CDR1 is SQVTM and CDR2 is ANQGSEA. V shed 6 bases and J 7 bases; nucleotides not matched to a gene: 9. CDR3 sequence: CSVDNRGGEQYF. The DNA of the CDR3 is TGCAGCGTAGATAACAGGGGCGGGGAGCAGTACTTC.

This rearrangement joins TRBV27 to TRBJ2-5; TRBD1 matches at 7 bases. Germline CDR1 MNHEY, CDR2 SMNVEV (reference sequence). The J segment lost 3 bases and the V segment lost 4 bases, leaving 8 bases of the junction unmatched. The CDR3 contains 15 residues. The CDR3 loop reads CASSSPGTVKETQYF. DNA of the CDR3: TGTGCCAGCAGTTCACCCGGGACAGTGAAAGAGACCCAGTACTTC.

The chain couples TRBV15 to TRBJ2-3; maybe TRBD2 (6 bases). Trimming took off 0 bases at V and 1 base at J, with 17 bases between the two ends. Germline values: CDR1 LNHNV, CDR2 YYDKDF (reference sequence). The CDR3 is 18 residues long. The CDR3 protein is CATSRDFNGGARTDTQYF. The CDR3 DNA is TGTGCCACCAGCAGAGATTTTAATGGCGGGGCCCGCACAGATACGCAGTATTTT.

The CDR3 DNA sequence: TGCAGCGTTTCGAACCTCTATGGCTACACCTTC. Translation gives CSVSNLYGYTF. This chain joins TRBV29-1 and TRBJ1-2; no clear D. The length of the CDR3 is 11 residues. Per the germline V gene, CDR1 is SQVTM and CDR2 is ANQGSEA. The V and J ends lost 5 bases and 4 bases respectively, with 8 bases between them.

The CDR3, as DNA: TGCAGCGTTGACGCCCAGGGCGGGGGCTATGAAGCTTTCTTT. Protein sequence: CSVDAQGGGYEAFF. The rearrangement links TRBV29-1 to TRBJ1-1, with a tentative D call TRBD1 (6 bases). Germline V gives CDR1 SQVTM, CDR2 ANQGSEA. The CDR3 is 14 residues long. V was shortened by 3 bases and J by 7 bases, with 18 bases between the two germline ends. The entire variable domain, with the rest obtained from reference TRBV29-1 and TRBJ1-1, is as follows: SAVISQKPSRDICQRGTSLTIQCQVDSQVTMMFWYRQQPGQSLTLIATANQGSEATYESGFVIDKFPISRPNLTFSTLTVSNMSPEDSSIYLCSVDAQGGGYEAFFGQGTRLTVV.

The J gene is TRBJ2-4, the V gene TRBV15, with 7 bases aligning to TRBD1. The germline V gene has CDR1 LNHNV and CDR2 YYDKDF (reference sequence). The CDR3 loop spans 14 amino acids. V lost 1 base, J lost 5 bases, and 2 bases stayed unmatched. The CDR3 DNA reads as TGTGCCACCAGCAGAGGACAGGGAGAAAACATTCAGTACTTC. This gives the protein CATSRGQGENIQYF.

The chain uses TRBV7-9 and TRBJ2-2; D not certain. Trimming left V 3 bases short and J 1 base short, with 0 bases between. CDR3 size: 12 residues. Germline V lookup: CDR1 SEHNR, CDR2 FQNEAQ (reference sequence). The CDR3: CASSLNTGELFF. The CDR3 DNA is TGTGCCAGCAGCTTGAACACCGGGGAGCTGTTTTTT.

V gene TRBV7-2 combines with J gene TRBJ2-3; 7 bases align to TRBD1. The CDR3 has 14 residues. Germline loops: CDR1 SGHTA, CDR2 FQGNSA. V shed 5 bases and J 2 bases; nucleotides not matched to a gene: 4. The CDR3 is CASSLGTVTDTQYF. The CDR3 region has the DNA TGTGCCAGCAGCCTGGGGACAGTCACAGATACGCAGTATTTT. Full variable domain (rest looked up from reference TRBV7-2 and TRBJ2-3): GAGVSQSPSNKVTEKGKDVELRCDPISGHTALYWYRQSLGQGLEFLIYFQGNSAPDKSGLPSDRFSAERTGGSVSTLTIQRTQQEDSAVYLCASSLGTVTDTQYFGPGTRLTVL.

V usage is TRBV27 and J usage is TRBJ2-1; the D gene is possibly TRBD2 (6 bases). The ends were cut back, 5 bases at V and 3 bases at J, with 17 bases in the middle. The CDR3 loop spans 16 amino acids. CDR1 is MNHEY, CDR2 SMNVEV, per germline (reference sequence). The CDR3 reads CASSPMGDFNYNEQFF. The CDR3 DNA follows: TGTGCCAGCAGTCCCATGGGGGACTTCAACTACAATGAGCAGTTCTTC.

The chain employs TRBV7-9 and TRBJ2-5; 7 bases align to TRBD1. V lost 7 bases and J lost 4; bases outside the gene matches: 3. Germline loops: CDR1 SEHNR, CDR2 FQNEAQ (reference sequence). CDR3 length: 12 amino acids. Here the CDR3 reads CASKDRVETQYF. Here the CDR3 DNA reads TGTGCCAGCAAAGACAGGGTAGAGACCCAGTACTTC.

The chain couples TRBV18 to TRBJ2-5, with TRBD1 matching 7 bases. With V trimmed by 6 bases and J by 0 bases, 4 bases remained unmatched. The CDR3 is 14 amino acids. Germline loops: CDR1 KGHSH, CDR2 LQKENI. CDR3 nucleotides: TGTGCCAGCTCGCCGACAGGGAACCAAGAGACCCAGTACTTC. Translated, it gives CASSPTGNQETQYF.

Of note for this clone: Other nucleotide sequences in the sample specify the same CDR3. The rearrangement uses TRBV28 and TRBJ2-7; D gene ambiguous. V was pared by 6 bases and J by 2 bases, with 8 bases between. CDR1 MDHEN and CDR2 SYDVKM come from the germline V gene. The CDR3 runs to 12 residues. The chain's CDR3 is CASRTSPYEQYF. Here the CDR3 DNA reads TGTGCCAGCAGAACGTCCCCCTACGAGCAGTACTTC.

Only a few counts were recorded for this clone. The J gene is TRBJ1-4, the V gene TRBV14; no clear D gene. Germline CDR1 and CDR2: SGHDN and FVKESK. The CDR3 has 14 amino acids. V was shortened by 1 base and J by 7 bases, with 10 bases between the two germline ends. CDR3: CASSQAAGSEKLFF. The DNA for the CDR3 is TGTGCCAGCAGCCAAGCTGCGGGGAGTGAAAAACTGTTTTTT.

CDR3 region: CASTDRGYGYTF. The CDR3 coding sequence is TGTGCCAGTACTGACAGGGGTTATGGCTACACCTTC. The J gene is TRBJ1-2, the V gene TRBV19, with 8 bases lining up with TRBD1. The CDR3 is 12 amino acids. The trim removed 7 bases at V and 5 bases at J, leaving 3 bases unmatched. Germline CDR1 LNHDA, CDR2 SQIVND (reference sequence).

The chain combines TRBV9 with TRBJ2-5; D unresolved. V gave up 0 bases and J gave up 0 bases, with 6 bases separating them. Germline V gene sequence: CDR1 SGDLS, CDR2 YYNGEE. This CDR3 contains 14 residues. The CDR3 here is CASSVADNQETQYF. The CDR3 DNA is TGTGCCAGCAGCGTAGCAGACAACCAAGAGACCCAGTACTTC.

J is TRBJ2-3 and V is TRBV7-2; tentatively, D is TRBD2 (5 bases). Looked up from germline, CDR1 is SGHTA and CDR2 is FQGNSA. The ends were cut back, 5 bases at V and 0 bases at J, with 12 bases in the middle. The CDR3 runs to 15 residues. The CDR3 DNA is TGTGCCAGCAGCATTAGACTACCTAGCACAGATACGCAGTATTTT. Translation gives CASSIRLPSTDTQYF.

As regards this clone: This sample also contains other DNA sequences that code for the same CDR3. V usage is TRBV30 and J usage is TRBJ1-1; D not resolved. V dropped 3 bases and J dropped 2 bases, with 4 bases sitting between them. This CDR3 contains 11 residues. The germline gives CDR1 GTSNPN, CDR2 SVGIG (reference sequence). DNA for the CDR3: TGTGCCTGGAGGGGAAACACTGAAGCTTTCTTT. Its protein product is CAWRGNTEAFF. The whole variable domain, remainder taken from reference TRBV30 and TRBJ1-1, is SQTIHQWPATLVQPVGSPLSLECTVEGTSNPNLYWYRQAAGRGLQLLFYSVGIGQISSEVPQNLSASRPQDRQFILSSKKLLLSDSGFYLCAWRGNTEAFFGQGTRLTVV.

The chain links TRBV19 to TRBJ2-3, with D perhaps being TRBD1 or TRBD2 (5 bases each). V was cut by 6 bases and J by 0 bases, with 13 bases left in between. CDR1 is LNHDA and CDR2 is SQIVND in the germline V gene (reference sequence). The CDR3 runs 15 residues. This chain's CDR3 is CASRNRDASTDTQYF. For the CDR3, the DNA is TGTGCCAGTAGAAACCGGGACGCAAGCACAGATACGCAGTATTTT.

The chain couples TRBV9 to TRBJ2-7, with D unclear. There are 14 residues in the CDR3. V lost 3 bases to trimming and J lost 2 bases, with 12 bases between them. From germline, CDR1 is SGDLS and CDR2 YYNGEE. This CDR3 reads CASSARAQAYEQYF. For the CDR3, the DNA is TGTGCCAGCAGCGCTCGTGCTCAAGCCTACGAGCAGTACTTC.

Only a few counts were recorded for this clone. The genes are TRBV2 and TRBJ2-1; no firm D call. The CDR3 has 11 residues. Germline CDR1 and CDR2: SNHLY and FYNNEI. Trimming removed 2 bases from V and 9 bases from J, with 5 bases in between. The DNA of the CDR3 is TGTGCCAGCAGTGAAAACTCTGAGCAGTTCTTC. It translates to CASSENSEQFF.

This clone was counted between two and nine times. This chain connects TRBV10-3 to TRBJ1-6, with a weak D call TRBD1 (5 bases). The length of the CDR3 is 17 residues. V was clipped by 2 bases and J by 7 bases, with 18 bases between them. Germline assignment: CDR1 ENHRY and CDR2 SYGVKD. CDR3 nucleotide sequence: TGTGCCATCAGTGAGAGTTCACAGGCCAACCGAAATTCACCCCTCCACTTT. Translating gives CAISESSQANRNSPLHF.

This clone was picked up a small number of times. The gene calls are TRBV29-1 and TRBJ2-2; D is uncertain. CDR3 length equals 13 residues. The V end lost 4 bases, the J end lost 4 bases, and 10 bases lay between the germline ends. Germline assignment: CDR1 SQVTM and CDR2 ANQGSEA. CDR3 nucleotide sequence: TGCAGCGTTGCAGCCCCCGTCACCGGGGAGCTGTTTTTT. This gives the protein CSVAAPVTGELFF.

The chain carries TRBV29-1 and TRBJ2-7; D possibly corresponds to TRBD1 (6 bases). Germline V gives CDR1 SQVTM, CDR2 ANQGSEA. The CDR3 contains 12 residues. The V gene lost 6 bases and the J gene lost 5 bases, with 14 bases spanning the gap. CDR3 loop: CSVGQPPDEQYF. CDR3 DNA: TGCAGCGTAGGACAGCCCCCCGACGAGCAGTACTTC.